This is a list of T cell receptor beta chains from one sample in a study of identifying expanded T cells in peripheral blood. The method was immunoSEQ multiplex PCR; TCRdb's version includes in-frame clones alone and lacks a portion of them. The sample shows approximately 110,000 clones, approximately 90% of them seen only once. The specimen was blood. The receptors derive from a person aged 18-70 years in good health. Each CDR3 is given with its conserved first and last residue. D genes are given only for firm matches. Clone size is stated in some rows and not others, as once, few, many or a class when expanded.

v_call,clone_size,d_call,j_call,cdr3_nt,cdr3_aa
TRBV7-6,few,.,TRBJ1-6,TGTGCCAGCAGCCCACGGCCAGGGTCCGGCTCACCCCTCCACTTT,CASSPRPGSGSPLHF
TRBV7-2,.,TRBD2,TRBJ2-3,TGTGCCAGCAGCTTAGCGCGGGGGTTGGATACGCAGTATTTT,CASSLARGLDTQYF
TRBV19,once,TRBD2,TRBJ2-7,TGTGCCAGTAGTCCCCAAACCGGGGGGAACTACGAGCAGTACTTC,CASSPQTGGNYEQYF
TRBV6-4,few,TRBD2,TRBJ2-3,TGTGCCAGCAGTGACTCCAGCGGGGGGGGCACAGATACGCAGTATTTT,CASSDSSGGGTDTQYF
TRBV7-8,.,.,TRBJ2-1,TGTGCCAGCAGCTTACCCATTGGGAGTCACAATGAGCAGTTCTTC,CASSLPIGSHNEQFF
TRBV2,.,.,TRBJ1-2,TGTGCCACCCGGGGGTCTAGCTTTAACTATGGCTACACCTTC,CATRGSSFNYGYTF
TRBV30,once,TRBD2,TRBJ2-6,TGTGCCGGGAGGGCGAATACCGGGCGGGGGGGGGCCAACGTCCTGACTTTC,CAGRANTGRGGANVLTF
TRBV5-5,.,TRBD1,TRBJ2-1,TGTGCCAGCAGCAGGGACAGGGGGCGGCATGAGCAGTTCTTC,CASSRDRGRHEQFF
TRBV19,.,.,TRBJ1-5,TGTGCCAGTCTCGACAGGCCATATAGCAATCAGCCCCAGCATTTT,CASLDRPYSNQPQHF
TRBV5-6,.,.,TRBJ2-5,TGTGCCAGCAGCTTGGACCCGTACCAAGAGACCCAGTACTTC,CASSLDPYQETQYF
TRBV30,.,.,TRBJ1-2,TGTGCCTGGAGTGTAGCTATCCGAGACTACACCTTC,CAWSVAIRDYTF
TRBV5-1,.,.,TRBJ1-3,TGCGCCAGCAGCTTGGGGGGCGGAAACACCATATATTTT,CASSLGGGNTIYF
TRBV7-2,.,.,TRBJ2-5,TGTGCAGGAGGACAGACCCAAGAGACCCAGTACTTC,CAGGQTQETQYF
TRBV18,.,TRBD1,TRBJ2-7,TGTGCCAGCTCACTGAGCGGGACAGGGGGCGAGCAGTACTTC,CASSLSGTGGEQYF